This T cell receptor (beta chain) emerged from a study of cytomegalovirus exposure and HLA in healthy donors. Study conclusions and caveats: Because they were indistinguishable, some V segments, including TRBV6-2 and TRBV6-3, were excluded. An analysis done earlier found most TCR beta V segments productive about 87% or about 30% of the time. Available immune exposure information covered CMV serostatus only.

V shed 5 bases and J shed 0 bases, with 5 bases lying between them. The CDR3 extends over 13 amino acids. Germline V gene data show CDR1 as MGHDK and CDR2 as SYGVNS. PCR was performed using 60 Vbeta and 13 Jbeta primers. Sequencing was performed with immunoSEQ multiplex PCR; in TCRdb, only in-frame clones are kept and a portion is missing. The profile shows approximately 220,000 clones, 82% of them singletons. A word on this clone: Its antigen is not identified.

Sequenced input: PBMCs. The sequence was collected from a man between 40 and 49 years old in good health and CMV-seropositive. The gene calls are TRBV25-1 and TRBJ1-3, with D hard to call. CDR3 in DNA: TGTGCCAGCAGTACACCCTCTGGAAACACCATATATTTT. This codes for CASSTPSGNTIYF.